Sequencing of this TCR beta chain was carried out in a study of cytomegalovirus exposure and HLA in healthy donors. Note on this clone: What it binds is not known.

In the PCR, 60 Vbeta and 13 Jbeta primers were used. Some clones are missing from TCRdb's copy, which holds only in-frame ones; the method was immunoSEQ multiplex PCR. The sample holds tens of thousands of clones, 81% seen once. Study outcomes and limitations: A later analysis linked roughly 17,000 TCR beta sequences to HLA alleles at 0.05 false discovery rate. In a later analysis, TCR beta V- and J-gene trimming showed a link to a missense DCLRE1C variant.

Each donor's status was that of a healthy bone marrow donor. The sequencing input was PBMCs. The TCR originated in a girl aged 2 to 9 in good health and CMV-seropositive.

Here the CDR3 DNA reads TGTGCCAGCCCAGTTAGAATAGCGGGAGGGCCGCTTGGCGATACGCAGTATTTT. Protein sequence: CASPVRIAGGPLGDTQYF. The chain uses TRBV28 and TRBJ2-3, with 11 bases lining up with TRBD2. The CDR3 runs 18 residues. CDR1 and CDR2 (germline): MDHEN, SYDVKM. The junction had 19 bases not matched to a gene; V was cut back by 8 bases and J by 6 bases.